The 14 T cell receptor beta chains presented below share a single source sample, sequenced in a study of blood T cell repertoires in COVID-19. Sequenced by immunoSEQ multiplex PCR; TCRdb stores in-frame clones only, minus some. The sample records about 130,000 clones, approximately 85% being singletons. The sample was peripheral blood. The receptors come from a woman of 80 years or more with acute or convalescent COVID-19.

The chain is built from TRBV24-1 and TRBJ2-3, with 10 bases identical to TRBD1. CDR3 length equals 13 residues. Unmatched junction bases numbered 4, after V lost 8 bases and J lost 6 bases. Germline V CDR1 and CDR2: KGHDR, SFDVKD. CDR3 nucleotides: TGTGCCACCAAGGACAGGGGGGATGATACGCAGTATTTT. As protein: CATKDRGDDTQYF.

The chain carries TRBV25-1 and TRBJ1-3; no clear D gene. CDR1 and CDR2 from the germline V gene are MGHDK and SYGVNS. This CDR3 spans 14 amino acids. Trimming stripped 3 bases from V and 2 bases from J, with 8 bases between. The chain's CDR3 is CASSEGGAGNTIYF. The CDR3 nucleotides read TGTGCCAGCAGTGAGGGCGGGGCTGGAAACACCATATATTTT.

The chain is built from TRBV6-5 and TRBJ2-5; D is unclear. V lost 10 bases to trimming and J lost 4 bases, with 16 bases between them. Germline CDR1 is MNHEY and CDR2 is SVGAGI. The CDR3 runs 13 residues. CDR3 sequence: CAILTRMGETQYF. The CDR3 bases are TGTGCCATCCTCACCAGGATGGGAGAGACCCAGTACTTC.

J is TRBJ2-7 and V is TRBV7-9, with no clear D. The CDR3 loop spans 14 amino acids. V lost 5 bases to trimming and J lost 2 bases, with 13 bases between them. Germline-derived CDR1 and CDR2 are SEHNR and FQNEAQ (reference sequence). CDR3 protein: CASSRFERAYEQYF. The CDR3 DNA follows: TGTGCCAGCAGCCGCTTTGAACGGGCCTACGAGCAGTACTTC. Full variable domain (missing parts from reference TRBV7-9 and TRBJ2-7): DTGVSQNPRHKITKRGQNVTFRCDPISEHNRLYWYRQTLGQGPEFLTYFQNEAQLEKSRLLSDRFSAERPKGSFSTLEIQRTEQGDSAMYLCASSRFERAYEQYFGPGTRLTVT.

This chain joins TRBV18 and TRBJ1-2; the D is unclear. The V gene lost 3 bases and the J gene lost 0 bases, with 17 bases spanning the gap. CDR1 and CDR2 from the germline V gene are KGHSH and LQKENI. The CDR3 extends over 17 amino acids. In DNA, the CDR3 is TGTGCCAGCTCACCGTTCGTGGGCAGAACCACTAACTATGGCTACACCTTC. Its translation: CASSPFVGRTTNYGYTF.

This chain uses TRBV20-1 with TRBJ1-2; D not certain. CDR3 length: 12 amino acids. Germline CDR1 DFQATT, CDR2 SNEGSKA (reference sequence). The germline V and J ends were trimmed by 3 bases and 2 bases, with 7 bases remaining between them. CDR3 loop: CSASAGNYGYTF. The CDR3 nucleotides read TGCAGTGCTAGTGCGGGGAACTATGGCTACACCTTC.

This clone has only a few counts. The CDR3: CASSLEGASTF. In DNA, the CDR3 is TGTGCCAGCAGCTTGGAAGGGGCGTCCACCTTC. J is TRBJ1-2 and V is TRBV5-5; D might be TRBD1 (5 bases). The V gene lost 0 bases and the J gene lost 13 bases, with 10 bases spanning the gap. The CDR3 covers 11 residues. CDR1 is SGHKS and CDR2 is YYEKEE in the germline V gene (reference sequence).

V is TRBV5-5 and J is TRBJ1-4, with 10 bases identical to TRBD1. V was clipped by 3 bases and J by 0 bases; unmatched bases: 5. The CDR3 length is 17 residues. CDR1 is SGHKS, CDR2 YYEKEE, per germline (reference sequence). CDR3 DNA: TGTGCCAGCAGCTCGGACAGGGGGACGGCAACTAATGAAAAACTGTTTTTT. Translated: CASSSDRGTATNEKLFF.

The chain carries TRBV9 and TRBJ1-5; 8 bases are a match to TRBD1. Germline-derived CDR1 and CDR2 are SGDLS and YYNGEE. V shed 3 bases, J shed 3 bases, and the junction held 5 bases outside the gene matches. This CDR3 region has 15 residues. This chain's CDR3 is CASSGSDRVNQPQHF. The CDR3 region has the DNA TGTGCCAGCAGCGGATCGGACAGGGTCAATCAGCCCCAGCATTTT. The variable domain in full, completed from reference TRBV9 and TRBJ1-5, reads DSGVTQTPKHLITATGQRVTLRCSPRSGDLSVYWYQQSLDQGLQFLIQYYNGEERAKGNILERFSAQQFPDLHSELNLSSLELGDSALYFCASSGSDRVNQPQHFGDGTRLSIL.

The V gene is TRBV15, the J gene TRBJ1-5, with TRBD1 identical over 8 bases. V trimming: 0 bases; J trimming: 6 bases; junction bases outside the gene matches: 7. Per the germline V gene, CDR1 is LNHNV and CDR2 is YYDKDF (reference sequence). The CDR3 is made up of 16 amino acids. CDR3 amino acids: CATSRDRTGIVQPQHF. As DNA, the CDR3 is TGTGCCACCAGCAGAGACCGGACAGGGATAGTTCAGCCCCAGCATTTT.

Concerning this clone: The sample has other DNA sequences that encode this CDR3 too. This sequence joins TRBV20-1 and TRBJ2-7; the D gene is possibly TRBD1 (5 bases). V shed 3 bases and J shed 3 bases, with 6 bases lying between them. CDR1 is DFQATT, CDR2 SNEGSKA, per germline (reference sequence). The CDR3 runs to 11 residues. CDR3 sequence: CSASDSYEQYF. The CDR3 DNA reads TGCAGTGCTAGCGACAGCTACGAGCAGTACTTC.

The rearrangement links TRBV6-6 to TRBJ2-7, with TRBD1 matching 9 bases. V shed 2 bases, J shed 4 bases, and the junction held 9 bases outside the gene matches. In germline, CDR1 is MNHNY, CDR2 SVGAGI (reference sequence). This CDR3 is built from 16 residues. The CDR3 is CASSYGRTGATYEQYF. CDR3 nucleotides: TGTGCCAGCAGTTACGGTCGGACAGGGGCAACATACGAGCAGTACTTC.

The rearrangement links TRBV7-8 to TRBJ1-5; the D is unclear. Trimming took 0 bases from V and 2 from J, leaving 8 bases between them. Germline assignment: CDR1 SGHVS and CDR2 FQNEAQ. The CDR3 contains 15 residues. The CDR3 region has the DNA TGTGCCAGCAGCTTAGCCCGGGATCGCAATCAGCCCCAGCATTTT. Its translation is CASSLARDRNQPQHF.

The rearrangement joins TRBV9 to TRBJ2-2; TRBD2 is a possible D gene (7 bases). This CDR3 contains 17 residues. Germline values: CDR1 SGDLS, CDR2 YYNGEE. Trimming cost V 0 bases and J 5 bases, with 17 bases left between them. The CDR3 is CASSVARGAVRTGELFF. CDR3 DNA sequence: TGTGCCAGCAGCGTAGCCCGGGGGGCGGTGAGGACCGGGGAGCTGTTTTTT.